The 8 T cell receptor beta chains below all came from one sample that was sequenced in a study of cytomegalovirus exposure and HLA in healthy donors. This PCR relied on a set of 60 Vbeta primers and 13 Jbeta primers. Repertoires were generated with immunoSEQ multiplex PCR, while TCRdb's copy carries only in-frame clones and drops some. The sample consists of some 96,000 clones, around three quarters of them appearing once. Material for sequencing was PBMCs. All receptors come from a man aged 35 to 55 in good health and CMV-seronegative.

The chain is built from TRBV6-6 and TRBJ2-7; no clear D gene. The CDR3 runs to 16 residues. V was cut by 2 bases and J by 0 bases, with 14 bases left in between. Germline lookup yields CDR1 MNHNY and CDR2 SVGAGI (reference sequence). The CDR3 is CASSYRGSSSSYEQYF. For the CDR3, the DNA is TGTGCCAGCAGTTACCGCGGCAGCTCTAGCTCCTACGAGCAGTACTTC.

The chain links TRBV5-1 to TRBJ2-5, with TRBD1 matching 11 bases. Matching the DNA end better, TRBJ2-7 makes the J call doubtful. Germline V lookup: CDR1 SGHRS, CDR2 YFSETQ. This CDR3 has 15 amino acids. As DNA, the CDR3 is TGCGCCAGCAGCTTGGGGGACAGGGGGGGCTACGAGCAGTACTTC. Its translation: CASSLGDRGGYEQYF.

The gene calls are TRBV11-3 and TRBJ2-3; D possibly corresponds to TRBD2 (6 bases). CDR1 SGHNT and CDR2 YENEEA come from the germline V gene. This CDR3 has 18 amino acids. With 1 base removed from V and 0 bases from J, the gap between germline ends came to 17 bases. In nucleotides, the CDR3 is TGTGCCAGCAGCTTAGGAGTCTCCCGGGACTCCAGCACAGATACGCAGTATTTT. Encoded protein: CASSLGVSRDSSTDTQYF.

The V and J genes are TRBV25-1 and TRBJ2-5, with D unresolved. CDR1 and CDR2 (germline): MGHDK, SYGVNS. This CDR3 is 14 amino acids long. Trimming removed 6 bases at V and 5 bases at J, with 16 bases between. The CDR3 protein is CASSTLEPWETQYF. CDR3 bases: TGTGCCAGCAGCACCCTTGAGCCCTGGGAGACCCAGTACTTC. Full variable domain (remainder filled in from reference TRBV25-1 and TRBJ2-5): EADIYQTPRYLVIGTGKKITLECSQTMGHDKMYWYQQDPGMELHLIHYSYGVNSTEKGDLSSESTVSRIRTEHFPLTLESARPSHTSQYLCASSTLEPWETQYFGPGTRLLVL.

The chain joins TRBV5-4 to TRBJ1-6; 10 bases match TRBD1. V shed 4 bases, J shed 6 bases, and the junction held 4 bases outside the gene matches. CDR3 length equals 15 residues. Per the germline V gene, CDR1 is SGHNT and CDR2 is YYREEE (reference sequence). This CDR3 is CASSGDRGFNSPLHF. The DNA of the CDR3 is TGTGCCAGCAGCGGGGACAGGGGCTTTAATTCACCCCTCCACTTT.

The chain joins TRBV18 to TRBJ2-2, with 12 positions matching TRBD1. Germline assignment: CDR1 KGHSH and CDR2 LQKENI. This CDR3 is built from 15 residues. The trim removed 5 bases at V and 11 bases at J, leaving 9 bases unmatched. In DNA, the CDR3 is TGTGCCAGCTCATTCGGGACAGGGGGCCTGGGCGAGCTGTTTTTT. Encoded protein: CASSFGTGGLGELFF.

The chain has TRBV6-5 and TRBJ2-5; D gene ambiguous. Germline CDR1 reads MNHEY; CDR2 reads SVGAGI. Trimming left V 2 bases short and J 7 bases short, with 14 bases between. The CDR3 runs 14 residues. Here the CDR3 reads CASSYTLTSLTQYF. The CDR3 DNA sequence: TGTGCCAGCAGTTACACCCTAACGTCTTTGACCCAGTACTTC.

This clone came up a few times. CDR3 DNA sequence: TGCGCCAGCAGTCAACTTCTAGGGGGCTACGAGCAGTACTTC. This encodes CASSQLLGGYEQYF. The rearrangement joins TRBV10-1 to TRBJ2-7, with a possible D match to TRBD1 (6 bases). Germline-derived CDR1 and CDR2 are WNHNN and SYGVQD (reference sequence). The V end lost 5 bases, the J end lost 3 bases, and 14 bases lay between the germline ends. The CDR3 has 14 residues.